This entry concerns a single T cell receptor beta chain. What it recognizes is unknown. Each patient experienced a relapse that followed autologous stem cell transplantation, and brentuximab vedotin exposure varied. Complete response, partial response or progressive disease made up the best responses. Trimming shortened V by 2 bases and J by 7 bases, and 20 bases separated the two germline ends. CDR3 length equals 17 residues. Germline V gene lookup returns CDR1 LNHNV and CDR2 YYDKDF (reference sequence). This record comes from a study of PD-1 blockade in classical Hodgkin lymphoma. Broader study findings: Complete responders' diversity at baseline resembled that of newly diagnosed patients. Newly diagnosed patients were reported to start with lower TCR diversity than healthy donors. Significant TCR diversity gains by C4D1 occurred in CD4+ but not CD8+ cells.

Clones were sequenced by immunoSEQ multiplex PCR, and TCRdb holds only the in-frame ones, with some missing. This table has about 84,000 clones, 89% appearing once. The rearrangement uses TRBV15 and TRBJ2-2; a possible D gene is TRBD2 (7 bases). The material was peripheral blood mononuclear cells (PBMCs), obtained at baseline. This TCR was sampled from a human donor with classical Hodgkin lymphoma. In DNA, the CDR3 is TGTGCCACCAGCAGAATACGGGGGGCCGGGCGATTCGGGGAGCTGTTTTTT. Protein: CATSRIRGAGRFGELFF.